A single sample gave rise to the 8 T cell receptor beta chains below, sequenced in a study of blood T cell repertoires in COVID-19. Method: immunoSEQ multiplex PCR; TCRdb's copy keeps in-frame clones and lacks some. The repertoire holds 150,000 to 200,000 clones, with around nine tenths as singletons. The sequenced sample consisted of peripheral blood. The receptor source for this set is a human donor in a cohort sampled during active COVID-19.

J is TRBJ1-5 and V is TRBV4-1, with a tentative D call TRBD1 (6 bases). Germline V gene sequence: CDR1 MGHRA, CDR2 YSYEKL. The CDR3 contains 15 residues. V lost 4 bases to trimming and J lost 2 bases, with 12 bases between them. The CDR3 here is CASSPSDRRNQPQHF. In DNA, the CDR3 is TGCGCCAGCAGCCCTTCCGACAGGCGCAATCAGCCCCAGCATTTT.

The genes are TRBV4-3 and TRBJ2-3; 12 nucleotides match TRBD2. V lost 0 bases to trimming and J lost 1 base; unmatched junction nucleotides: 2. The germline CDR1 and CDR2 sequences are LGHNA and YSLEER. The CDR3 contains 17 residues. Here the CDR3 reads CASSQEGTSGRTDTQYF. The DNA of the CDR3 is TGCGCCAGCAGCCAAGAGGGGACTAGCGGGCGCACAGATACGCAGTATTTT.

The CDR3 here is CASSLEATRDTQYF. In DNA form, the CDR3 reads TGCGCCAGCAGCTTGGAGGCGACTCGGGATACGCAGTATTTT. The chain links TRBV5-1 to TRBJ2-3; no reliable D call. Germline V gene lookup returns CDR1 SGHRS and CDR2 YFSETQ. V was shortened by 0 bases and J by 6 bases, with 11 bases between the two germline ends. This CDR3 contains 14 residues.

This clone has a single count. This chain links TRBV24-1 with TRBJ2-3; TRBD2 agrees at 7 bases. Germline CDR1 and CDR2: KGHDR and SFDVKD. The CDR3 runs to 16 residues. The junction had 8 bases not matched to a gene; V was cut back by 4 bases and J by 2 bases. The CDR3 loop reads CATSEPGLVDTDTQYF. For the CDR3, the DNA is TGTGCCACCAGTGAACCTGGACTAGTGGACACAGATACGCAGTATTTT.

The genes are TRBV6-5 and TRBJ1-1; the D is unclear. The CDR3 extends over 11 amino acids. The germline V and J ends were trimmed by 5 bases and 2 bases, with 3 bases remaining between them. The germline CDR1 and CDR2 sequences are MNHEY and SVGAGI. The CDR3 DNA reads as TGTGCCAGCAGTCCAAACACTGAAGCTTTCTTT. It codes for CASSPNTEAFF.

This clone was detected only a few times. This rearrangement joins TRBV30 to TRBJ1-1; D possibly corresponds to TRBD1 (6 bases). The V end lost 2 bases, the J end lost 5 bases, and 12 bases lay between the germline ends. CDR1 GTSNPN and CDR2 SVGIG come from the germline V gene (reference sequence). The CDR3 loop spans 13 amino acids. CDR3 DNA: TGTGCCTGGAGTCCTACAGGGTTGACTGAAGCTTTCTTT. It yields the protein CAWSPTGLTEAFF.

This clone was observed a single time. This chain connects TRBV2 to TRBJ1-1; 8 bases align to TRBD1. After removal of 4 bases from V and 0 bases from J, the junction contained 4 bases not matched to a gene. The germline gives CDR1 SNHLY, CDR2 FYNNEI. This CDR3 comprises 15 residues. The DNA for the CDR3 is TGTGCCAGCAGTGGTCGGACAGGGATGAACACTGAAGCTTTCTTT. Residues: CASSGRTGMNTEAFF.

This rearrangement joins TRBV3-1 (or the pseudogene TRBV3-2) to TRBJ2-7, with 10 bases that match TRBD1. Germline V gene lookup returns CDR1 LGHDT and CDR2 YNNKEL (reference sequence). The CDR3 has 14 amino acids. Trimming removed 7 bases from V and 0 bases from J; junction bases left unmatched: 3. This CDR3 reads CASTDRGGSYEQYF. The CDR3 DNA sequence: TGTGCCAGCACGGACAGGGGGGGCTCCTACGAGCAGTACTTC.